The 9 T cell receptor beta chains given below trace back to one sample, sequenced in a study of CD8 T cells in Susac syndrome. cDNA came from approximately 0.5 to 1 ug RNA primed by random hexamers. TCRdb ran MiXCR on the immunoSEQ multiplex PCR reads and lists one entry per CDR3 protein. The sample has 150,000 to 160,000 distinct CDR3 sequences, around 95% seen once. The sequenced sample was CD8+ T cells from PBMCs. The receptors originated from a human donor with multiple sclerosis.

V usage is TRBV20-1 and J usage is TRBJ2-1; D uncertain. Trimming stripped 6 bases from V and 8 bases from J, with 20 bases between. This CDR3 has 14 residues. Germline V lookup: CDR1 DFQATT, CDR2 SNEGSKA (reference sequence). Written as DNA, the CDR3 is TGCAGTGCCTCCAAGTGGAACCCCGCCGATGAGCAGTTCTTC. Its translation: CSASKWNPADEQFF.

The rearrangement links TRBV4-1 to TRBJ2-7; possible D gene TRBD2, 7 bases. CDR1 MGHRA and CDR2 YSYEKL come from the germline V gene. This CDR3 spans 17 amino acids. Trimming took off 1 base at V and 1 base at J, with 17 bases between the two ends. CDR3 coding DNA: TGCGCCAGCAGCCAAGGGAGCGGGGACACCTTATCCTACGAGCAGTACTTC. It encodes CASSQGSGDTLSYEQYF.

This clonotype was seen just once. The chain couples TRBV27 to TRBJ2-1, with 9 positions matching TRBD1. V lost 4 bases, J lost 7 bases, and 5 bases stayed unmatched. Per the germline V gene, CDR1 is MNHEY and CDR2 is SMNVEV (reference sequence). The CDR3 contains 14 residues. The CDR3 reads CASSWGQGGNEQFF. The CDR3 region has the DNA TGTGCCAGCAGTTGGGGACAGGGCGGTAATGAGCAGTTCTTC.

The chain couples TRBV9 to TRBJ2-1; 8 bases are shared with TRBD1. Germline V gives CDR1 SGDLS, CDR2 YYNGEE. V gave up 0 bases and J gave up 8 bases; unmatched junction bases: 1. The CDR3 runs to 13 residues. CDR3 residues: CASSVAGGYEQFF. CDR3 nucleotides: TGTGCCAGCAGCGTAGCAGGGGGCTATGAGCAGTTCTTC. Based on the CDR3 plus reference TRBV9 and TRBJ2-1, the full variable domain is DSGVTQTPKHLITATGQRVTLRCSPRSGDLSVYWYQQSLDQGLQFLIQYYNGEERAKGNILERFSAQQFPDLHSELNLSSLELGDSALYFCASSVAGGYEQFFGPGTRLTVL.

The chain is built from TRBV30 and TRBJ2-1, with TRBD1 as a possible D gene (5 bases). The germline V gene encodes CDR1 GTSNPN and CDR2 SVGIG (reference sequence). The ends were cut back, 5 bases at V and 9 bases at J, with 20 bases in the middle. The length of the CDR3 is 14 residues. For the CDR3, the DNA is TGTGCCTGGGGGGCCCGCAGGCCTCTCCCTGAGCAGTTCTTC. It specifies CAWGARRPLPEQFF. Variable domain in full (rest from reference TRBV30 and TRBJ2-1): SQTIHQWPATLVQPVGSPLSLECTVEGTSNPNLYWYRQAAGRGLQLLFYSVGIGQISSEVPQNLSASRPQDRQFILSSKKLLLSDSGFYLCAWGARRPLPEQFFGPGTRLTVL.

The gene calls are TRBV7-9 and TRBJ2-3, with D hard to call. Trimming shortened V by 5 bases and J by 5 bases, and 23 bases separated the two germline ends. Germline CDR1 is SEHNR and CDR2 is FQNEAQ (reference sequence). The CDR3 runs to 17 residues. This CDR3 reads CASSPFGGPKGIDTQYF. The CDR3 DNA sequence: TGTGCCAGCAGCCCCTTCGGCGGACCGAAGGGTATAGATACGCAGTATTTT.

CDR3 sequence reads: CASRAGGQPQHF. As DNA, the CDR3 is TGTGCCAGCAGGGCAGGGGGTCAGCCCCAGCATTTT. The gene calls are TRBV27 and TRBJ1-5; 7 bases map to TRBD1. Unmatched junction bases numbered 2, after V lost 6 bases and J lost 6 bases. From germline, CDR1 is MNHEY and CDR2 SMNVEV (reference sequence). This CDR3 contains 12 residues.

This clonotype was detected only once. The rearrangement joins TRBV15 to TRBJ2-6; D remains ambiguous. The germline CDR1 and CDR2 sequences are LNHNV and YYDKDF (reference sequence). This CDR3 comprises 15 residues. The V end lost 1 base, the J end lost 2 bases, and 6 bases lay between the germline ends. The CDR3 region has the DNA TGTGCCACCAGCAGAGCTAGGGCTGGGGCCAACGTCCTGACTTTC. It translates to CATSRARAGANVLTF.

The chain uses TRBV9 and TRBJ2-1; D is undetermined. Germline V gives CDR1 SGDLS, CDR2 YYNGEE. CDR3 length: 14 residues. V was pared by 0 bases and J by 8 bases, with 12 bases between. CDR3 sequence: CASSVGLGTDEQFF. CDR3 DNA: TGTGCCAGCAGCGTAGGACTCGGAACGGATGAGCAGTTCTTC. The full variable domain, in which reference TRBV9 and TRBJ2-1 provide the parts outside the CDR3, is DSGVTQTPKHLITATGQRVTLRCSPRSGDLSVYWYQQSLDQGLQFLIQYYNGEERAKGNILERFSAQQFPDLHSELNLSSLELGDSALYFCASSVGLGTDEQFFGPGTRLTVL.